This T cell receptor beta chain comes out of a study of blood T cell repertoires in COVID-19. Clones were sequenced by immunoSEQ multiplex PCR, and TCRdb holds only the in-frame ones, with some missing. The sample lists 250,000 to 350,000 clones; around 87% were seen once. This clonotype originated in a woman in her 30s who had recovered from COVID-19. Sequenced: PBMCs or T cells enriched from blood (not recorded which).

The CDR3 DNA sequence: TGCGCCAGCAGCTTTGACAGATGGACTGAAGCTTTCTTT. The encoded protein is CASSFDRWTEAFF. The chain is built from TRBV5-1 and TRBJ1-1; D is possibly TRBD1 (5 bases). This CDR3 is built from 13 residues. Germline values: CDR1 SGHRS, CDR2 YFSETQ. The V and J ends lost 2 bases and 5 bases respectively, with 10 bases between them.